A single sample gave rise to the 22 T cell receptor beta chains below, sequenced in a study of T cell responses to AZD1222 COVID-19 vaccine (dated by TCRdb to the early 2020s). The time point tag for this specimen amounts to: baseline before first vaccination. The treatment or condition label here, explained by the study, means: meningococcal conjugate vaccine given as trial control. The library was generated by the immunoSEQ multiplex PCR assay. This immuneACCESS table, as held by TCRdb, lists in-frame sequences with V and J called but not all clones. Of the missing ones, under half trace to an unresolved V gene in checked studies; the others have no known cause. This sample lists fewer than 85,000 clones; 92% were detected once. The biggest ten clones account for roughly 7% of the sample. Sequenced here: peripheral blood, sampled on day 0 of MenACWY control vaccination. Receptor source: an adult in good health.

The chain recombines TRBV7-2 with TRBJ2-3; TRBD1 agrees at 9 bases. Germline assignment: CDR1 SGHTA and CDR2 FQGNSA. The CDR3 totals 17 residues. The junction had 10 bases not matched to a gene; V was cut back by 5 bases and J by 1 base. CDR3 region: CASSHRTGVFGTDTQYF. CDR3 in DNA: TGTGCCAGCAGCCATAGGACAGGGGTGTTTGGCACAGATACGCAGTATTTT. Full variable domain (remainder filled in from reference TRBV7-2 and TRBJ2-3): GAGVSQSPSNKVTEKGKDVELRCDPISGHTALYWYRQSLGQGLEFLIYFQGNSAPDKSGLPSDRFSAERTGGSVSTLTIQRTQQEDSAVYLCASSHRTGVFGTDTQYFGPGTRLTVL.

V usage is TRBV15 and J usage is TRBJ2-5; perhaps TRBD2 as D (6 bases). CDR1 and CDR2 (germline): LNHNV, YYDKDF (reference sequence). Trimming took off 0 bases at V and 4 bases at J, with 21 bases between the two ends. The CDR3 runs 18 residues. The CDR3 region is CATSRDRGGRGGGETQYF. The CDR3 DNA follows: TGTGCCACCAGCAGAGATCGAGGCGGGCGGGGTGGAGGAGAGACCCAGTACTTC.

This clone has only one observation. The J gene is TRBJ2-7, the V gene TRBV11-2; no clear D. The germline gives CDR1 SGHAT, CDR2 FQNNGV. The V and J ends lost 5 bases and 7 bases respectively, with 24 bases between them. CDR3 length: 16 amino acids. The CDR3 bases are TGTGCCAGCAGCCCCCGGGCACGAGCCGCCACTACTGAGCAGTACTTC. It codes for CASSPRARAATTEQYF.

This sequence joins TRBV6-5 and TRBJ2-7, with TRBD1 matching 8 bases. Germline lookup yields CDR1 MNHEY and CDR2 SVGAGI. This CDR3 region has 12 residues. Trimming removed 5 bases from V and 6 bases from J; junction bases left unmatched: 3. The CDR3 loop is CASSRTGREQYF. DNA of the CDR3: TGTGCCAGCAGTCGGACAGGGCGCGAGCAGTACTTC.

The chain links TRBV18 to TRBJ1-4, with 8 bases matching TRBD1. Germline V gene lookup returns CDR1 KGHSH and CDR2 LQKENI. V lost 3 bases to trimming and J lost 6 bases; unmatched junction nucleotides: 12. The CDR3 sequence is 17 residues long. As DNA, the CDR3 is TGTGCCAGCTCACCCCGTCCCACGACAGGGGTTGATGAAAAACTGTTTTTT. It codes for CASSPRPTTGVDEKLFF.

CDR3 loop: CASSVASGGANEQFF. The CDR3 DNA sequence: TGTGCCAGCAGCGTAGCTAGCGGGGGGGCGAATGAGCAGTTCTTC. This chain links TRBV9 with TRBJ2-1; TRBD2 aligns across 12 bases. Losses at the gene ends were 0 bases for V and 7 bases for J; bases not matched to a gene: 2. The germline V gene encodes CDR1 SGDLS and CDR2 YYNGEE. This CDR3 is built from 15 residues. The full variable domain, with the rest looked up from reference TRBV9 and TRBJ2-1, is DSGVTQTPKHLITATGQRVTLRCSPRSGDLSVYWYQQSLDQGLQFLIQYYNGEERAKGNILERFSAQQFPDLHSELNLSSLELGDSALYFCASSVASGGANEQFFGPGTRLTVL.

The rearrangement joins TRBV7-2 to TRBJ2-7; either TRBD1 or TRBD2 may fit D (5 bases each). Trimming removed 3 bases at V and 0 bases at J, with 9 bases between. The CDR3 is made up of 14 amino acids. From germline, CDR1 is SGHTA and CDR2 FQGNSA. As DNA, the CDR3 is TGTGCCAGCAGCTTGAGGGGTCACTCCTACGAGCAGTACTTC. This encodes CASSLRGHSYEQYF.

The chain links TRBV12-3 or TRBV12-4 to TRBJ2-7, with D unclear. CDR3 size: 12 residues. V lost 3 bases to trimming and J lost 5 bases, with 8 bases between them. This chain's CDR3 is CASSLVGNEQYF. The CDR3 coding sequence is TGTGCCAGCAGTTTGGTAGGCAACGAGCAGTACTTC.

The chain joins TRBV6-2 or TRBV6-3 to TRBJ2-3; the match to TRBD2 covers 11 bases. The CDR3 totals 16 residues. Germline CDR1 is MNHEY and CDR2 is SVGEGT. Trimming cost V 6 bases and J 6 bases; bases outside gene matches: 11. The CDR3 loop is CASSLAGGGNVDTQYF. DNA of the CDR3: TGTGCCAGCAGCCTAGCGGGGGGAGGCAACGTGGATACGCAGTATTTT.

J is TRBJ1-2 and V is TRBV5-6; TRBD1 aligns across 7 bases. V shed 0 bases and J 7 bases; nucleotides not matched to a gene: 6. The CDR3 has 14 amino acids. From germline, CDR1 is SGHDT and CDR2 YYEEEE. The CDR3 region has the DNA TGTGCCAGCAGCTTGGACCAGGGGGTGGGTGGCTACACCTTC. Amino acids: CASSLDQGVGGYTF.

The J gene is TRBJ2-5, the V gene TRBV2; D gene ambiguous. The CDR3 has 14 amino acids. CDR1 and CDR2 (germline): SNHLY, FYNNEI. Trimming shortened V by 4 bases and J by 1 base, and 10 bases separated the two germline ends. CDR3 nucleotide sequence: TGTGCCAGCAGTGCGACCACCGCCCAAGAGACCCAGTACTTC. Amino acids: CASSATTAQETQYF.

The J gene is TRBJ1-1, the V gene TRBV7-8; D is uncertain. V lost 1 base to trimming and J lost 10 bases, with 10 bases between them. Germline values: CDR1 SGHVS, CDR2 FQNEAQ. The CDR3 is 12 residues long. CDR3 sequence: CASSLELPRAFF. CDR3 nucleotide sequence: TGTGCCAGCAGCTTAGAGCTCCCTCGAGCTTTCTTT.

This chain links TRBV2 with TRBJ2-3; D uncertain. Trimming shortened V by 3 bases and J by 10 bases, and 17 bases separated the two germline ends. From germline, CDR1 is SNHLY and CDR2 FYNNEI. The CDR3 length is 14 residues. The DNA for the CDR3 is TGTGCCAGCAGTGATGTTTTAGGGATCCGGGCGCAGTATTTT. Its translation is CASSDVLGIRAQYF.

The chain is built from TRBV27 and TRBJ2-1; D may correspond to TRBD1 or TRBD2 (5 bases each). This CDR3 contains 15 residues. Trimming took 1 base from V and 1 from J, leaving 8 bases between them. CDR1 and CDR2 from the germline V gene are MNHEY and SMNVEV (reference sequence). In DNA, the CDR3 is TGTGCCAGCAGTTTATACGGGGCTTCCTACAATGAGCAGTTCTTC. Translating gives CASSLYGASYNEQFF.

This sequence joins TRBV6-5 and TRBJ1-6, with a possible D match to TRBD1 (6 bases). CDR1 is MNHEY and CDR2 is SVGAGI in the germline V gene. CDR3 length: 16 amino acids. Trimming cost V 0 bases and J 5 bases, with 11 bases left between them. CDR3 nucleotide sequence: TGTGCCAGCAGTTACTCTTACAGGGCCGATAATTCACCCCTCCACTTT. Translated: CASSYSYRADNSPLHF.

The V and J genes are TRBV6-4 and TRBJ2-1; D not resolved. Germline CDR1 reads MRHNA; CDR2 reads SNTAGT. V was trimmed by 0 bases and J by 1 base, leaving 19 bases between them. CDR3 length equals 19 residues. The CDR3 region has the DNA TGTGCCAGCAGTGACTCCGTGTCGGCTGCGATACCGTCCTACAATGAGCAGTTCTTC. Protein product: CASSDSVSAAIPSYNEQFF.

The chain uses TRBV6-5 and TRBJ2-7; possibly TRBD1 for D (6 bases). CDR1 is MNHEY, CDR2 SVGAGI, per germline. V was pared by 5 bases and J by 1 base, with 12 bases between. The CDR3 is 14 residues long. The CDR3: CASSSYRDSYEQYF. CDR3 coding DNA: TGTGCCAGCAGTAGCTACAGGGATTCCTACGAGCAGTACTTC.

This rearrangement joins TRBV5-1 to TRBJ2-5; a weak D match, TRBD1 (5 bases). The ends were cut back, 0 bases at V and 5 bases at J, with 8 bases in the middle. Germline values: CDR1 SGHRS, CDR2 YFSETQ. This CDR3 spans 13 amino acids. Here the CDR3 reads CASSLGGQETQYF. The CDR3 DNA sequence: TGCGCCAGCAGCTTGGGGGGCCAGGAGACCCAGTACTTC.

This chain joins TRBV7-8 and TRBJ1-2, with a weak D call TRBD1 (6 bases). V lost 3 bases to trimming and J lost 0 bases, with 8 bases between them. Germline-derived CDR1 and CDR2 are SGHVS and FQNEAQ. The CDR3 runs to 14 residues. The DNA for the CDR3 is TGTGCCAGCAGCTTGGACAGCCCTAACTATGGCTACACCTTC. Amino acids: CASSLDSPNYGYTF.

This clone appeared a single time. The chain employs TRBV12-3 or TRBV12-4 and TRBJ1-4; a possible D gene is TRBD1 (5 bases). The length of the CDR3 is 13 residues. The germline V and J ends were trimmed by 3 bases and 8 bases, with 10 bases remaining between them. The CDR3 reads CASSFPPGEKLFF. The DNA for the CDR3 is TGTGCCAGCAGTTTTCCCCCAGGGGAAAAACTGTTTTTT.

This clone was seen once. The chain joins TRBV11-2 to TRBJ2-7; D gene unclear. V shed 5 bases and J shed 4 bases, with 18 bases lying between them. CDR3 length: 15 residues. The germline gives CDR1 SGHAT, CDR2 FQNNGV. In nucleotides, the CDR3 is TGTGCCAGCAGCCTCGGACCGGTCTCATCGTACGAGCAGTACTTC. As protein: CASSLGPVSSYEQYF.

V is TRBV30 and J is TRBJ2-2; no clear D. The CDR3 loop spans 14 amino acids. Trimming cost V 1 base and J 7 bases, with 13 bases left between them. Germline assignment: CDR1 GTSNPN and CDR2 SVGIG (reference sequence). CDR3 sequence (DNA): TGTGCCTGGAGTGCCCTCCTTGGCAACGGGGAGCTGTTTTTT. Protein product: CAWSALLGNGELFF.